The clone carrying this T cell receptor (beta chain) came up many times. The junction shows a germline mismatch at one end, possibly a read error. Looked up from germline, CDR1 is SQVTM and CDR2 is ANQGSEA. This CDR3 region has 8 residues. The data originate from a study of molecular identifiers for immune sequencing clone quantification. TCRdb redid the calling of the PCR reads with MiXCR, one entry per CDR3 protein. The sample includes under 600,000 distinct CDR3 sequences, around 21% of them seen just once. The chain recombines TRBV29-1 with TRBJ2-1; a weak D match, TRBD2 (6 bases). Input material: naive CD8+ T cells from blood, with Jurkat cell RNA spiked in. Subset denoted: FACS-sorted CD8+CD4-CCR7+CD45RA+ naive T cells. The sequence was obtained from a human donor in good health. Some libraries in this study had Jurkat cell RNA spiked in. CDR3 in amino acids: CSVPGGVF. The DNA of the CDR3 is TGCAGCGTTCCCGGCGGGGTCTTC.